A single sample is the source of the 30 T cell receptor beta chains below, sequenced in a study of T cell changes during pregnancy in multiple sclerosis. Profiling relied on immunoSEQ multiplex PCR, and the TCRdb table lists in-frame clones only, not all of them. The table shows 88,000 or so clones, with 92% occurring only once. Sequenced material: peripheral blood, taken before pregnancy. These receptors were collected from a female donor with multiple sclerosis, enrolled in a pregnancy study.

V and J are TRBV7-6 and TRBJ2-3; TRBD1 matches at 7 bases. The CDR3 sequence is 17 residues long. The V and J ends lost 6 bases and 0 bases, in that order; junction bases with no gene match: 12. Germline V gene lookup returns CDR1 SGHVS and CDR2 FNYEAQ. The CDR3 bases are TGTGCCAGCAGTCAAGACCCGGGACAGAGAAGCACAGATACGCAGTATTTT. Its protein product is CASSQDPGQRSTDTQYF.

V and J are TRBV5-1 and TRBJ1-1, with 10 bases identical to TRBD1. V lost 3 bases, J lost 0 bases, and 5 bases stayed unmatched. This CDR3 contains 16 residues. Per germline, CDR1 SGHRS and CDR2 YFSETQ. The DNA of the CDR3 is TGCGCCAGCAGCTCCCCGGGACAGGGGATGAACACTGAAGCTTTCTTT. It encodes CASSSPGQGMNTEAFF.

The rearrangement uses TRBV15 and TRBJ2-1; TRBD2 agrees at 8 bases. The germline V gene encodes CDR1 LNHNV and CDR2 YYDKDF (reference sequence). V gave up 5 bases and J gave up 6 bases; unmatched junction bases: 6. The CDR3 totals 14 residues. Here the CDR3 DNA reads TGTGCCACCAGCTCCAGCGGGAGCGGCAATGAGCAGTTCTTC. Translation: CATSSSGSGNEQFF.

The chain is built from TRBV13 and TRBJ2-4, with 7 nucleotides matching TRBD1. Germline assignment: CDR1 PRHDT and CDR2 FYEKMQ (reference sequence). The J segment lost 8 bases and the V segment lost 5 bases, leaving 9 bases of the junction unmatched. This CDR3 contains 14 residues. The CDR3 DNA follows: TGTGCCAGCAGCCAAACCGGGACAGTGGACATTCAGTACTTC. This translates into CASSQTGTVDIQYF.

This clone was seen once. The CDR3 reads CASSHSPSGIYNEQFF. CDR3 sequence (DNA): TGCGCCAGCAGCCATTCTCCTAGCGGAATCTACAATGAGCAGTTCTTC. The chain combines TRBV4-1 with TRBJ2-1; 7 bases are a match to TRBD2. Germline V gene lookup returns CDR1 MGHRA and CDR2 YSYEKL. CDR3 size: 16 residues. The junction had 8 bases not matched to a gene; V was cut back by 3 bases and J by 3 bases.

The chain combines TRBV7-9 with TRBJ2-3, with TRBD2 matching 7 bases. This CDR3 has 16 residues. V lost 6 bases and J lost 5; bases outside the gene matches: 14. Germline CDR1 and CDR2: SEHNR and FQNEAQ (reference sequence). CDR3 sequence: CASSGVAGTRRDTQYF. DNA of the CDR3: TGTGCCAGCAGTGGCGTAGCGGGTACTCGCCGAGATACGCAGTATTTT.

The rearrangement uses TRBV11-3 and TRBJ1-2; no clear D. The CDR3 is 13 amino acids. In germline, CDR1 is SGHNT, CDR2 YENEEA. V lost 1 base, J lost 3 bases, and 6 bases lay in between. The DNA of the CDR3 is TGTGCCAGCAGCTTAGGAGCCGACTATGGCTACACCTTC. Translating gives CASSLGADYGYTF. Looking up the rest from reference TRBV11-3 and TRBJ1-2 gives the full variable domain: EAGVVQSPRYKIIEKKQPVAFWCNPISGHNTLYWYLQNLGQGPELLIRYENEEAVDDSQLPKDRFSAERLKGVDSTLKIQPAELGDSAVYLCASSLGADYGYTFGSGTRLTVV.

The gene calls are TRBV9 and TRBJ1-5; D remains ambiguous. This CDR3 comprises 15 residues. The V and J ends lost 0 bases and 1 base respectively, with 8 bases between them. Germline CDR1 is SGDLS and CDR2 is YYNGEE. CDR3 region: CASSVDGRSNQPQHF. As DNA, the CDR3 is TGTGCCAGCAGCGTAGACGGGAGGAGCAATCAGCCCCAGCATTTT.

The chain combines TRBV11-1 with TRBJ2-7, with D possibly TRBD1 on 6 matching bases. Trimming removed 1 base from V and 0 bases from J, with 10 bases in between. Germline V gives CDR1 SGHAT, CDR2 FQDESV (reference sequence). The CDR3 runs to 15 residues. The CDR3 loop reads CASSLDRAYSYEQYF. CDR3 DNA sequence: TGTGCCAGCAGCTTAGACAGGGCATACTCCTACGAGCAGTACTTC.

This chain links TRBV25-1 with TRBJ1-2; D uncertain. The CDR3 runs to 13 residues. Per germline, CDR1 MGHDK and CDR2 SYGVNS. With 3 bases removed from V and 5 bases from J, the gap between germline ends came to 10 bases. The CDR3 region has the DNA TGTGCCAGCAGTGATCCGGGGATATATGGCTACACCTTC. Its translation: CASSDPGIYGYTF.

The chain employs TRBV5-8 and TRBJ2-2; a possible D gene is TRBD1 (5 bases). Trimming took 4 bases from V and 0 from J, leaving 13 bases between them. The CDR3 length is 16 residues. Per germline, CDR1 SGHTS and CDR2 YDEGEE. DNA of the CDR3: TGTGCCAGCAGCAGGTGGCAGGGCCCGAACACCGGGGAGCTGTTTTTT. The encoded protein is CASSRWQGPNTGELFF.

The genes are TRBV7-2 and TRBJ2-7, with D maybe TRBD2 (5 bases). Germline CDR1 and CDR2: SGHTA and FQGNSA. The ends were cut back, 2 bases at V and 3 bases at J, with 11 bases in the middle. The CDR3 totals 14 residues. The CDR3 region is CASSLPGAGYEQYF. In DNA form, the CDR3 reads TGTGCCAGCAGCTTACCGGGCGCGGGCTACGAGCAGTACTTC. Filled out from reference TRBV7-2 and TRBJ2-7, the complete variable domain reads GAGVSQSPSNKVTEKGKDVELRCDPISGHTALYWYRQSLGQGLEFLIYFQGNSAPDKSGLPSDRFSAERTGGSVSTLTIQRTQQEDSAVYLCASSLPGAGYEQYFGPGTRLTVT.

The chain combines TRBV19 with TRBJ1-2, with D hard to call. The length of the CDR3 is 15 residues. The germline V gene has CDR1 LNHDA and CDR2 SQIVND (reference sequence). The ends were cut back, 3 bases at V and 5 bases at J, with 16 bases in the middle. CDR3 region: CASSMDLPGLYGYTF. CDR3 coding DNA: TGTGCCAGTAGTATGGACTTGCCAGGACTGTATGGCTACACCTTC.

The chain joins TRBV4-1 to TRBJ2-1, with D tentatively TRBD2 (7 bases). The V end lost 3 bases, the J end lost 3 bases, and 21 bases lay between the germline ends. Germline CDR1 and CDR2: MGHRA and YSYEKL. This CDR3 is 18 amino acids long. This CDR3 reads CASSHSKGGTSDYNEQFF. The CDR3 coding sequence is TGCGCCAGCAGCCATTCTAAGGGGGGCACTAGCGACTACAATGAGCAGTTCTTC.

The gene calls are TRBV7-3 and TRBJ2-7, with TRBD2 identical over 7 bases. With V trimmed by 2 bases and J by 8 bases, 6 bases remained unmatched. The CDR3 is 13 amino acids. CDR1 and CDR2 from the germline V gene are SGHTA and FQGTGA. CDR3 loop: CASSLGQRDQQYF. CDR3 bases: TGTGCCAGCAGCTTAGGGCAGCGGGACCAGCAGTACTTC.

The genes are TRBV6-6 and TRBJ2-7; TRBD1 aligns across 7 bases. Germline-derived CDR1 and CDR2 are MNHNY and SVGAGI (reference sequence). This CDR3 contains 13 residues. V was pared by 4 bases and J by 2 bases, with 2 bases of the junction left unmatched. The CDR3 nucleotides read TGTGCCAGCAGTTCGACAGGGCCCTACGAGCAGTACTTC. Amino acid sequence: CASSSTGPYEQYF.

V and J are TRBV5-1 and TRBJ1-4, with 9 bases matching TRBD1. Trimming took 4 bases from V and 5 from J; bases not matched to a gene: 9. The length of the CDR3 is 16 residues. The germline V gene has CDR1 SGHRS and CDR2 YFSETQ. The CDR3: CASSADQTGGNEKLFF. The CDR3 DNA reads TGCGCCAGCAGCGCCGACCAGACAGGGGGAAATGAAAAACTGTTTTTT.

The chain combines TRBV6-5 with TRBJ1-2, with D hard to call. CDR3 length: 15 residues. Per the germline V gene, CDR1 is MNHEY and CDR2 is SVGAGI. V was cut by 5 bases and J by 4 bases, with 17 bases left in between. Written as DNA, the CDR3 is TGTGCCAGCAGTCCGAAACGGACGGGAGGCTATGGCTACACCTTC. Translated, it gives CASSPKRTGGYGYTF.

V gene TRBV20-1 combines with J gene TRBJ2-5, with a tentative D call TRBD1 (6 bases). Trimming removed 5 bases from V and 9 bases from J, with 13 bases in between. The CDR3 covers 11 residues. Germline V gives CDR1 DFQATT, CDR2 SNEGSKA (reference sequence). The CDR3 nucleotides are TGCAGTGCTTCAGACAGGAAATCCCAGTACTTC. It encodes CSASDRKSQYF.

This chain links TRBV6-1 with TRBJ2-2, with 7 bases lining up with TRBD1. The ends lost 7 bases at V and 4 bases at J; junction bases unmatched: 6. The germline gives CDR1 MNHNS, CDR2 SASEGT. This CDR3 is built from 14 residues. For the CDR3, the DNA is TGTGCCAGCATCGAGGGGGCGCCCACCGGGGAGCTGTTTTTT. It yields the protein CASIEGAPTGELFF.

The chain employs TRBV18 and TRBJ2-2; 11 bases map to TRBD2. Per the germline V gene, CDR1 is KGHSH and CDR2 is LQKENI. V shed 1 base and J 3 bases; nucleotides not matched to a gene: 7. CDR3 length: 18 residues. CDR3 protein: CASSPLLAGVPDTGELFF. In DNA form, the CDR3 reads TGTGCCAGCTCACCACTACTAGCGGGAGTGCCCGACACCGGGGAGCTGTTTTTT.

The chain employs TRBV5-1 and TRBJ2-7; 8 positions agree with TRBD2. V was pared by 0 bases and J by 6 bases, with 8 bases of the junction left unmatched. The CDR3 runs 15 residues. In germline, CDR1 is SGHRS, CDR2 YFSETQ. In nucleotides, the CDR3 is TGCGCCAGCAGCTTGGGGGGGACTAGGGTGAGCGAGCAGTACTTC. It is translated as CASSLGGTRVSEQYF. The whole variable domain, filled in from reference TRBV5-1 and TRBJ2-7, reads KAGVTQTPRYLIKTRGQQVTLSCSPISGHRSVSWYQQTPGQGLQFLFEYFSETQRNKGNFPGRFSGRQFSNSRSEMNVSTLELGDSALYLCASSLGGTRVSEQYFGPGTRLTVT.

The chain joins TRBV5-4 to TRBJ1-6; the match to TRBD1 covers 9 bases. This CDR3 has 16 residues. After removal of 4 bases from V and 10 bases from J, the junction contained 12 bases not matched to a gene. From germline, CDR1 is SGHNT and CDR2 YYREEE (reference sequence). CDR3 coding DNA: TGTGCCAGCAGCCCGGGCACCGGGACAGGGTACTCACCCCTCCACTTT. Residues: CASSPGTGTGYSPLHF.

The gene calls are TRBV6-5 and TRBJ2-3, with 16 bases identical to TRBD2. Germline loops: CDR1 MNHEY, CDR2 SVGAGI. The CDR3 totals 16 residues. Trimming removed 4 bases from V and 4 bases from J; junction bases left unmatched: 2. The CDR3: CASSWGLAGGPDTQYF. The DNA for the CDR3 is TGTGCCAGCAGTTGGGGACTAGCGGGAGGGCCAGATACGCAGTATTTT.

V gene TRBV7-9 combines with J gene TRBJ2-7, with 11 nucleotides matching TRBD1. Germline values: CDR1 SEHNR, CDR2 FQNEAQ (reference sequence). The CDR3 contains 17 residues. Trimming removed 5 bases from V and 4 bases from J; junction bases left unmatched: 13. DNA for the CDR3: TGTGCCAGCAGCCAGACGTTCGGACAGGGGGCTATGTACGAGCAGTACTTC. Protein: CASSQTFGQGAMYEQYF.

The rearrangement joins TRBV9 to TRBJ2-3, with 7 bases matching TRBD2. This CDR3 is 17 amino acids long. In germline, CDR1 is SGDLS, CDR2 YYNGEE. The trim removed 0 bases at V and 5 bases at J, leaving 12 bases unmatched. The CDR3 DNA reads TGTGCCAGCAGCGTAGGTTGGGGGGGTGGAGGTGTAGATACGCAGTATTTT. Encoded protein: CASSVGWGGGGVDTQYF.

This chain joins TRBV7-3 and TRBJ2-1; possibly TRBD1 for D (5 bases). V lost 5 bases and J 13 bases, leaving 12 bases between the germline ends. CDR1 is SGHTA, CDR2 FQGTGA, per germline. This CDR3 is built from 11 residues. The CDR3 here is CASSLRRGQFF. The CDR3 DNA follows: TGTGCCAGCAGCCTAAGAAGGGGTCAGTTCTTC.

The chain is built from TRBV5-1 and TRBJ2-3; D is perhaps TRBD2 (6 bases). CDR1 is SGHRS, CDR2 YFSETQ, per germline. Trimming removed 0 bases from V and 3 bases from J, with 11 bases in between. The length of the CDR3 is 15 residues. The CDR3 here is CASSLEAGRTDTQYF. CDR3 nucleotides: TGCGCCAGCAGCTTGGAGGCAGGGAGGACAGATACGCAGTATTTT.

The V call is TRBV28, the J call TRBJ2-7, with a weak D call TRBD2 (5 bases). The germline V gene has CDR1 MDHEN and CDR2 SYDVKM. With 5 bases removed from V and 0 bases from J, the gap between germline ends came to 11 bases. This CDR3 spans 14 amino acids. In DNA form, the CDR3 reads TGTGCCAGCAGTCGGACTTTTGGCTCCTACGAGCAGTACTTC. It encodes CASSRTFGSYEQYF.

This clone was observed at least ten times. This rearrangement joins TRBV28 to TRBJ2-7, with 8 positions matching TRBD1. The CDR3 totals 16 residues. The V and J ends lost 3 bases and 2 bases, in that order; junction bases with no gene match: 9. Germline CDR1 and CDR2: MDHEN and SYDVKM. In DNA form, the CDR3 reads TGTGCCAGCAGTTTGCCCGGGACAGGCGATACCTACGAGCAGTACTTC. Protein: CASSLPGTGDTYEQYF.